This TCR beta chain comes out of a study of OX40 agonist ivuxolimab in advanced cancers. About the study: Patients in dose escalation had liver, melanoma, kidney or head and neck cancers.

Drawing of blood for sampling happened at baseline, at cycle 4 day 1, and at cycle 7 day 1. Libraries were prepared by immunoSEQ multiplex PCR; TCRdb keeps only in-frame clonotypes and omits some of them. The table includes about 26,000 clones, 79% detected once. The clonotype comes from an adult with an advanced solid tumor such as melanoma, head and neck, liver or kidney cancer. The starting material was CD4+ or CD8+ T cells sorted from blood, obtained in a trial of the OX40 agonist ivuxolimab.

The CDR3: CASSWGLAVSSGANVLTF. The CDR3 bases are TGTGCCAGCAGCTGGGGACTAGCGGTGAGCTCTGGGGCCAACGTCCTGACTTTC. This chain links TRBV7-6 with TRBJ2-6; 11 nucleotides agree with TRBD2. This CDR3 is built from 18 residues. CDR1 SGHVS and CDR2 FNYEAQ come from the germline V gene. J gave up 0 bases and V 4 bases, and 5 bases lay outside the gene matches.